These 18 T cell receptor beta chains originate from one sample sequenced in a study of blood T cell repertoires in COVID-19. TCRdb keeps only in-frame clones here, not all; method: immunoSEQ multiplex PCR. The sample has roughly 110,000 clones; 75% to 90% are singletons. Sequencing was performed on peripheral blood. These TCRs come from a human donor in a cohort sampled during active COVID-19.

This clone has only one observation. The CDR3 region is CASSLGTGGLRTYNSPLHF. The CDR3 nucleotides read TGTGCCAGCAGTTTAGGGACAGGGGGCTTAAGGACCTATAATTCACCCCTCCACTTT. V is TRBV28 and J is TRBJ1-6; 12 nucleotides agree with TRBD1. The germline V gene has CDR1 MDHEN and CDR2 SYDVKM. This CDR3 is built from 19 residues. V was pared by 2 bases and J by 2 bases, with 7 bases of the junction left unmatched.

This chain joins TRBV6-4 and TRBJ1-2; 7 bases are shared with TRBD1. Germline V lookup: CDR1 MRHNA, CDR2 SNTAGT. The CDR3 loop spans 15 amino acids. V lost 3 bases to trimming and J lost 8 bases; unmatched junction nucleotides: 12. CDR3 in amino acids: CASSEGSGQPWGYTF. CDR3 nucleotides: TGTGCCAGCAGTGAAGGTTCGGGACAGCCTTGGGGCTACACCTTC.

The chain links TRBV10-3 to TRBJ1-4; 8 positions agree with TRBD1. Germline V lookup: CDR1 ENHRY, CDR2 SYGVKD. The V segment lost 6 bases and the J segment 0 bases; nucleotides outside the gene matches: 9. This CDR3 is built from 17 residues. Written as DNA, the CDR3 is TGTGCCATCAGCCCCGGGACAGGCCGTGCAACTAATGAAAAACTGTTTTTT. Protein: CAISPGTGRATNEKLFF.

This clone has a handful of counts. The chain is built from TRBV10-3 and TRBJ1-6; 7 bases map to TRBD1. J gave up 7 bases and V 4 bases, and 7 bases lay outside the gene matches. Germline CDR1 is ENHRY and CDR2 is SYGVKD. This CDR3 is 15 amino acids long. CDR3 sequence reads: CAISAAGTENSPLHF. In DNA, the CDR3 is TGTGCCATCAGTGCCGCCGGGACAGAAAATTCACCCCTCCACTTT.

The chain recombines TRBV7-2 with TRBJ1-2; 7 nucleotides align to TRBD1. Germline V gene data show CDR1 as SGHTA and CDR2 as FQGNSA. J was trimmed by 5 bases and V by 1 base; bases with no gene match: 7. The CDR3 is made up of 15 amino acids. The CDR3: CASSLDLGQQYGYTF. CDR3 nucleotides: TGTGCCAGCAGCTTAGACCTGGGACAGCAGTATGGCTACACCTTC. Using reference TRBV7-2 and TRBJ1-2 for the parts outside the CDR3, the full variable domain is GAGVSQSPSNKVTEKGKDVELRCDPISGHTALYWYRQSLGQGLEFLIYFQGNSAPDKSGLPSDRFSAERTGGSVSTLTIQRTQQEDSAVYLCASSLDLGQQYGYTFGSGTRLTVV.

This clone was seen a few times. CDR3 sequence (DNA): TGTGCCAGCAGACCGGACAGGGCCAGGAACACTGAAGCTTTCTTT. This encodes CASRPDRARNTEAFF. V and J are TRBV5-4 and TRBJ1-1, with 8 bases aligning to TRBD1. The CDR3 loop spans 15 amino acids. CDR1 is SGHNT and CDR2 is YYREEE in the germline V gene (reference sequence). V was pared by 5 bases and J by 1 base, with 7 bases of the junction left unmatched.

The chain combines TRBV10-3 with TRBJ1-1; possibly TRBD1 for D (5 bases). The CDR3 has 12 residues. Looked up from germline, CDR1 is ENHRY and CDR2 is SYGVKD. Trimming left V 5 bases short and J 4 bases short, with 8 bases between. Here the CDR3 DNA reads TGTGCCATCAGTCAGGGAGGCACTGAAGCTTTCTTT. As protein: CAISQGGTEAFF.

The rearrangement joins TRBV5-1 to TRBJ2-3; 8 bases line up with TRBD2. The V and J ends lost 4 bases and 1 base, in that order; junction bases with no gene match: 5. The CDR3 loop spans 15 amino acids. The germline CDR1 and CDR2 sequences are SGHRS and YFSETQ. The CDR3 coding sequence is TGCGCCAGCAGCACAGCGGGGGAGGGCACAGATACGCAGTATTTT. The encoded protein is CASSTAGEGTDTQYF.

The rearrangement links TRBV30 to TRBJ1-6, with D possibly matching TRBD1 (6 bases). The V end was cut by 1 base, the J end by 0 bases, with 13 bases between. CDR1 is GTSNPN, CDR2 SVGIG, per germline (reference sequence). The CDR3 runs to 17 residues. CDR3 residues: CAWSALDRSSYNSPLHF. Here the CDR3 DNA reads TGTGCCTGGAGTGCCCTTGACAGGAGCTCCTATAATTCACCCCTCCACTTT.

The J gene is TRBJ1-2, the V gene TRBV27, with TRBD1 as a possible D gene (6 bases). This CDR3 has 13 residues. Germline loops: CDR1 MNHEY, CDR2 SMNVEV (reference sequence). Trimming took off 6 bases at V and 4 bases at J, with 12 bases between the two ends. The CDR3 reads CASRGTGSYGYTF. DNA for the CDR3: TGTGCCAGCAGGGGAACAGGGTCCTATGGCTACACCTTC.

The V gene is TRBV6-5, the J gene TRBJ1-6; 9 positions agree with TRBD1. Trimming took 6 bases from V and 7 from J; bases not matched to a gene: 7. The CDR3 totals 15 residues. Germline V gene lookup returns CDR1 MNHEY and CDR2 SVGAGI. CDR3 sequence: CASRPSTGGNSPLHF. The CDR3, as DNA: TGTGCCAGCAGACCCTCGACAGGGGGGAATTCACCCCTCCACTTT.

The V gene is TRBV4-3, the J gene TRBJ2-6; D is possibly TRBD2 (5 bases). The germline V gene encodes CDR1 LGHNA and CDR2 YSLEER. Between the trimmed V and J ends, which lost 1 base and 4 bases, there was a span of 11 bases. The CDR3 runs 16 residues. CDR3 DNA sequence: TGCGCCAGCAGCCAAGTGATGGCGGGCGGGGCCAACGTCCTGACTTTC. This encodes CASSQVMAGGANVLTF.

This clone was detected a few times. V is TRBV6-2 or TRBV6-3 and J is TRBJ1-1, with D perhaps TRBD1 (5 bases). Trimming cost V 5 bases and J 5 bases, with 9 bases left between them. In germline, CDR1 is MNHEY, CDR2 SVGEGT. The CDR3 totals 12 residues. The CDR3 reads CASSGGGTEAFF. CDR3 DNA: TGTGCCAGCAGTGGGGGGGGAACTGAAGCTTTCTTT.

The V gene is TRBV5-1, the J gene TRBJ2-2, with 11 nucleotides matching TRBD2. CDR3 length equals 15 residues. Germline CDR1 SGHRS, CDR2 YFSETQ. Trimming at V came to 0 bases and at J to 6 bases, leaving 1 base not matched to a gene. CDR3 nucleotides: TGCGCCAGCAGCTTGGGACTAGCGGGGCCCGGGGAGCTGTTTTTT. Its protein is CASSLGLAGPGELFF.

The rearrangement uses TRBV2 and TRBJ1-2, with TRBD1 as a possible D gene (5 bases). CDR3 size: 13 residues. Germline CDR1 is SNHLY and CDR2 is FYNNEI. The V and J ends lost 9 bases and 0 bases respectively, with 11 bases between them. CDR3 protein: CASVMTANYGYTF. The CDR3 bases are TGTGCCAGTGTAATGACAGCTAACTATGGCTACACCTTC.

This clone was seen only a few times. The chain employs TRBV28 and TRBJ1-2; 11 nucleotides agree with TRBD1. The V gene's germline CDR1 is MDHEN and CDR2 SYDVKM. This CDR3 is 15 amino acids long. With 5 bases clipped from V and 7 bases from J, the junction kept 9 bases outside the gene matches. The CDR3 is CASSHGTGGRGGYTF. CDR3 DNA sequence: TGTGCCAGCAGTCATGGGACAGGGGGTCGGGGTGGCTACACCTTC.

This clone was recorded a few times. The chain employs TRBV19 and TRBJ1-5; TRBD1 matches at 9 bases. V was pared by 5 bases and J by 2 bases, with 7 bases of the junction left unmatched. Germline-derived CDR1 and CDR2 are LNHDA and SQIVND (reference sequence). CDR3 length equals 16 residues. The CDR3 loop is CASSSLQGARNQPQHF. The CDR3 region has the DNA TGTGCCAGTAGTTCCCTACAGGGGGCTCGCAATCAGCCCCAGCATTTT.

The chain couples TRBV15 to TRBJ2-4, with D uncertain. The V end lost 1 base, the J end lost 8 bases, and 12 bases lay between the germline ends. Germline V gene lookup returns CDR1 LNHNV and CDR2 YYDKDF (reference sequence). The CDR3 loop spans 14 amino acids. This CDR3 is CATSRVKPRDIQYF. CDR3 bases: TGTGCCACCAGCAGAGTGAAGCCCCGGGACATTCAGTACTTC.